The 8 T cell receptor beta chains below come from one sample, sequenced in a study of STAT3 mutations in large granular lymphocyte leukemia. General study findings and limits: Every T-cell large granular lymphocyte leukemia patient had at least one immunodominant TCR beta clonotype.

Which antigens these TCRs recognize remains unknown. Clones were sequenced by immunoSEQ multiplex PCR, and TCRdb holds only the in-frame ones, with some missing. The data contain roughly 13,000 clones, roughly 88% of them singletons. Sequencing input: PBMCs. These receptor sequences come from a human donor with T large granular lymphocyte leukemia. Some clones in this sample may be carry-over from other donors' samples.

The rearrangement uses TRBV2 and TRBJ2-7, with D perhaps matching TRBD2 (5 bases). The germline gives CDR1 SNHLY, CDR2 FYNNEI. The CDR3 totals 13 residues. The V end lost 7 bases, the J end lost 6 bases, and 16 bases lay between the germline ends. CDR3 bases: TGTGCCAGCAACGGGGTCGGGGAGTTCGAGCAGTACGTC. Protein sequence: CASNGVGEFEQYV.

V usage is TRBV11-2 and J usage is TRBJ2-5; TRBD2 matches at 10 bases. Germline loops: CDR1 SGHAT, CDR2 FQNNGV. The CDR3 length is 17 residues. With 2 bases clipped from V and 5 bases from J, the junction kept 11 bases outside the gene matches. The CDR3 loop reads CASSLSRASGSPETQYF. The CDR3 DNA follows: TGTGCCAGCAGCTTAAGTCGGGCTAGCGGGAGCCCCGAGACCCAGTACTTC.

The chain is built from TRBV10-3 and TRBJ2-7; 8 bases are a match to TRBD1. The V and J ends lost 0 bases and 0 bases, in that order; junction bases with no gene match: 4. CDR1 is ENHRY, CDR2 SYGVKD, per germline. This CDR3 has 16 amino acids. As DNA, the CDR3 is TGTGCCATCAGTGAGTCGTACAGGGGGTTCTCCTACGAGCAGTACGTC. Protein product: CAISESYRGFSYEQYV.

The rearrangement links TRBV9 to TRBJ2-1, with D perhaps matching TRBD2 (6 bases). The CDR3 extends over 15 amino acids. Germline values: CDR1 SGDLS, CDR2 YYNGEE. V dropped 4 bases and J dropped 15 bases, with 26 bases sitting between them. The CDR3 sequence: CASSSGLSAGLGLFF. In DNA form, the CDR3 reads TGTGCCAGCAGCTCCGGACTAAGCGCGGGTTTAGGCCTGTTCTTC. The variable domain in full, with the rest retrieved from reference TRBV9 and TRBJ2-1, is DSGVTQTPKHLITATGQRVTLRCSPRSGDLSVYWYQQSLDQGLQFLIQYYNGEERAKGNILERFSAQQFPDLHSELNLSSLELGDSALYFCASSSGLSAGLGLFFGPGTRLTVL.

The V gene is TRBV4-2, the J gene TRBJ2-7; D gene unclear. V lost 4 bases, J lost 1 base, and 11 bases lay in between. Germline V gene lookup returns CDR1 LGHNA and CDR2 YNFKEQ. This CDR3 has 14 residues. The CDR3 sequence: CASSPSLGSYEQYV. The CDR3 nucleotides are TGTGCCAGCAGCCCCTCGCTCGGTTCCTACGAGCAGTACGTC.

The chain couples TRBV18 to TRBJ1-3; TRBD1 matches 7 bases. V was clipped by 3 bases and J by 1 base; unmatched bases: 9. Per the germline V gene, CDR1 is KGHSH and CDR2 is LQKENI. CDR3 length: 17 residues. CDR3 protein: CASSPEQGRPSGNTIYF. The CDR3 DNA follows: TGTGCCAGCTCACCGGAACAGGGGCGACCTTCTGGAAACACCATATATTTT.

J is TRBJ2-3 and V is TRBV2; 13 bases agree with TRBD2. CDR3 length: 18 amino acids. Germline loops: CDR1 SNHLY, CDR2 FYNNEI. Losses at the gene ends were 5 bases for V and 2 bases for J; bases not matched to a gene: 10. The CDR3 loop is CASSPNQLAGGTTDTQYF. CDR3 nucleotide sequence: TGTGCCAGCAGTCCTAATCAACTAGCGGGGGGGACCACAGATACGCAGTATTTT.

The chain uses TRBV5-6 and TRBJ2-7; D may match TRBD1 or TRBD2 (5 bases each). The V gene's germline CDR1 is SGHDT and CDR2 YYEEEE. Trimming pared 3 bases from V and 7 bases from J, leaving 14 bases between. The CDR3 is 13 amino acids. The CDR3 protein is CASSSAGTREQYV. CDR3 nucleotides: TGTGCCAGCAGCTCGGCAGGGACGAGGGAGCAGTACGTC.